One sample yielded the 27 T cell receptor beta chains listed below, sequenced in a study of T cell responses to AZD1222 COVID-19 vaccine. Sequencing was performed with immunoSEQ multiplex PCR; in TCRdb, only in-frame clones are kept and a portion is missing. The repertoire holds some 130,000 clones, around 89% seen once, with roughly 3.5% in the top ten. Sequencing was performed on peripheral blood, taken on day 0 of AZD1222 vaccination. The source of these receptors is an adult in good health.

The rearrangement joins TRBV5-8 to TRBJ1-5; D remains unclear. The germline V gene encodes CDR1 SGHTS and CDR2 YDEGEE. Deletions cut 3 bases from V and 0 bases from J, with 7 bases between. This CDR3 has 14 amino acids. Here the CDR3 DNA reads TGTGCCAGCAGCTCACAGTTTAGCAATCAGCCCCAGCATTTT. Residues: CASSSQFSNQPQHF.

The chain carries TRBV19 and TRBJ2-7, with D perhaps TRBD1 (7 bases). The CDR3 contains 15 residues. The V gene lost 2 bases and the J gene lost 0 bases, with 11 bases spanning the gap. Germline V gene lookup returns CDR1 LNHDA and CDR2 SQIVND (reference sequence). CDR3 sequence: CASSIRGTVSYEQYF. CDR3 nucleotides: TGTGCCAGTAGTATACGCGGGACAGTCTCCTACGAGCAGTACTTC.

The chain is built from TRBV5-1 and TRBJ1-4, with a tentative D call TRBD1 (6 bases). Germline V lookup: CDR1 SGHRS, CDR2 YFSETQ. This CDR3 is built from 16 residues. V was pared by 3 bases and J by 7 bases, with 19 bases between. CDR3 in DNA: TGCGCCAGCAGCTGGGGCGCGAAGGGGGAGGGTGAAAAACTGTTTTTT. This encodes CASSWGAKGEGEKLFF.

CDR3 loop: CASSSRAGLTTTDTQYF. The CDR3 DNA sequence: TGTGCCAGCAGCTCCCGGGCGGGGCTGACAACCACAGATACGCAGTATTTT. This chain uses TRBV13 with TRBJ2-3, with D perhaps matching TRBD2 (6 bases). CDR1 and CDR2 from the germline V gene are PRHDT and FYEKMQ (reference sequence). The CDR3 is made up of 17 amino acids. V dropped 4 bases and J dropped 2 bases, with 19 bases sitting between them.

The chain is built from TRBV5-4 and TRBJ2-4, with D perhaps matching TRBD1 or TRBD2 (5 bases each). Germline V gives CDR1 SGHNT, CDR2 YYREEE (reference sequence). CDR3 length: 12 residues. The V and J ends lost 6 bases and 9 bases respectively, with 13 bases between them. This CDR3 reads CASTPGGSIQYF. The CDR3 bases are TGTGCCAGCACCCCTGGGGGTAGCATTCAGTACTTC.

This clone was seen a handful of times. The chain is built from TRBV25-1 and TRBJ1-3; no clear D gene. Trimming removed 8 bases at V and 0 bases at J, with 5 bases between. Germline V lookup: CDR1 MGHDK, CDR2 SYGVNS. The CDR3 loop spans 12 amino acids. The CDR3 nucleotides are TGTGCCAGCGAGAGCTCTGGAAACACCATATATTTT. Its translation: CASESSGNTIYF.

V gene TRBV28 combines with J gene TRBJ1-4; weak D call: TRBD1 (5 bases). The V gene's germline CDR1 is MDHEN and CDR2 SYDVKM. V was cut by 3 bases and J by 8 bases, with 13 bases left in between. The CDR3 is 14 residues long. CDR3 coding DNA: TGTGCCAGCAGTTTGGTCGGGGGGAGGGAAAAACTGTTTTTT. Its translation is CASSLVGGREKLFF.

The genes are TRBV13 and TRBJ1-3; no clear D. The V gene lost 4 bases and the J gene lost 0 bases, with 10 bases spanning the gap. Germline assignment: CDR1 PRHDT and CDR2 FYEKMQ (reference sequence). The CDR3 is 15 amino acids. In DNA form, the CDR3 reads TGTGCCAGCAGCTCGTGGTTTCGCTCTGGAAACACCATATATTTT. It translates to CASSSWFRSGNTIYF. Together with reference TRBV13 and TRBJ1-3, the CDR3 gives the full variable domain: AAGVIQSPRHLIKEKRETATLKCYPIPRHDTVYWYQQGPGQDPQFLISFYEKMQSDKGSIPDRFSAQQFSDYHSELNMSSLELGDSALYFCASSSWFRSGNTIYFGEGSWLTVV.

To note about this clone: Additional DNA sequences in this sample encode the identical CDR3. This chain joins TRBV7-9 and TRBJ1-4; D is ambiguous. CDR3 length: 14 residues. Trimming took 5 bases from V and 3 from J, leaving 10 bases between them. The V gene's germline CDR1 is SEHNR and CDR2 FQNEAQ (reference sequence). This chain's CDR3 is CASSLWGSNEKLFF. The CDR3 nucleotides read TGTGCCAGCAGCCTGTGGGGTTCTAATGAAAAACTGTTTTTT.

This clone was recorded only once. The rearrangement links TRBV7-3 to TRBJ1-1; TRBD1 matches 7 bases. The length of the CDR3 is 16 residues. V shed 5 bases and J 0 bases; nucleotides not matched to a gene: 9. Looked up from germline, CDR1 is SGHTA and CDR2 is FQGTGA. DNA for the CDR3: TGTGCCAGCAGCGGGGAACAGGGGACTATGAACACTGAAGCTTTCTTT. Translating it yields CASSGEQGTMNTEAFF.

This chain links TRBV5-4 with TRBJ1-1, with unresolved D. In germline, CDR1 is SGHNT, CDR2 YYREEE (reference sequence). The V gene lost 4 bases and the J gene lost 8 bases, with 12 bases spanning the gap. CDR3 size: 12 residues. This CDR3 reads CASSPSMGEAFF. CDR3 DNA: TGTGCCAGCAGCCCTTCAATGGGGGAAGCTTTCTTT.

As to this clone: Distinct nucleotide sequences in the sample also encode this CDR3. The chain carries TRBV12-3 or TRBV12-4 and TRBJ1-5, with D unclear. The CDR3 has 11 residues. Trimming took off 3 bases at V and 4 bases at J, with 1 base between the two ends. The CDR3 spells CASSLNQPQHF. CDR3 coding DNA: TGTGCCAGCAGTTTGAATCAGCCCCAGCATTTT.

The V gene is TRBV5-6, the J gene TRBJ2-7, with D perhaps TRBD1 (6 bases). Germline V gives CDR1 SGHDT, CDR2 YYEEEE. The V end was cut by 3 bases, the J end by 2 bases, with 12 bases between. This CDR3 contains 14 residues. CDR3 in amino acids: CASSWQDSTYEQYF. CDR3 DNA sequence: TGTGCCAGCAGCTGGCAGGACAGCACCTACGAGCAGTACTTC. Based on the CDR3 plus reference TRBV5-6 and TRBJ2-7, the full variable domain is DAGVTQSPTHLIKTRGQQVTLRCSPKSGHDTVSWYQQALGQGPQFIFQYYEEEERQRGNFPDRFSGHQFPNYSSELNVNALLLGDSALYLCASSWQDSTYEQYFGPGTRLTVT.

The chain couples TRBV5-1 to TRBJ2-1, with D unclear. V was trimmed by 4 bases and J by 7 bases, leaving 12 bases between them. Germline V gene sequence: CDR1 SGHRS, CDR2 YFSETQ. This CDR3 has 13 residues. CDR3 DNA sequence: TGCGCCAGCAGCCCCTCCCCCTTTAATGAGCAGTTCTTC. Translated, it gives CASSPSPFNEQFF.

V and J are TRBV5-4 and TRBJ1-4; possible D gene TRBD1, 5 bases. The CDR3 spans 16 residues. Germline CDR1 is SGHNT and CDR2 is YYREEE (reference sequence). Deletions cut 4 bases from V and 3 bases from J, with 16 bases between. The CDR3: CASSPAGGAANEKLFF. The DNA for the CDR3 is TGTGCCAGCAGCCCGGCTGGCGGGGCGGCTAATGAAAAACTGTTTTTT.

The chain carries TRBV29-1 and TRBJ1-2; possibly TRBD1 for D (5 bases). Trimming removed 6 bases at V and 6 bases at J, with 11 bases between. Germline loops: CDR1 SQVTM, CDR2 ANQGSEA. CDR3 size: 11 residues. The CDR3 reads CSVRGVDGYTF. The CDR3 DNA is TGCAGCGTAAGGGGAGTCGATGGCTACACCTTC. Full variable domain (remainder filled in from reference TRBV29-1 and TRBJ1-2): SAVISQKPSRDICQRGTSLTIQCQVDSQVTMMFWYRQQPGQSLTLIATANQGSEATYESGFVIDKFPISRPNLTFSTLTVSNMSPEDSSIYLCSVRGVDGYTFGSGTRLTVV.

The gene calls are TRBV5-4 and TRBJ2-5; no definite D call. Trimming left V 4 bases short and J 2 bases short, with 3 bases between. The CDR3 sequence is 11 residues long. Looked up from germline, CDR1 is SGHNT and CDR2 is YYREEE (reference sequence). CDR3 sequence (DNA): TGTGCCAGCAGCGCACAAGAGACCCAGTACTTC. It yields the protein CASSAQETQYF. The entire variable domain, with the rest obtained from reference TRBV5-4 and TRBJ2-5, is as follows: ETGVTQSPTHLIKTRGQQVTLRCSSQSGHNTVSWYQQALGQGPQFIFQYYREEENGRGNFPPRFSGLQFPNYSSELNVNALELDDSALYLCASSAQETQYFGPGTRLLVL.

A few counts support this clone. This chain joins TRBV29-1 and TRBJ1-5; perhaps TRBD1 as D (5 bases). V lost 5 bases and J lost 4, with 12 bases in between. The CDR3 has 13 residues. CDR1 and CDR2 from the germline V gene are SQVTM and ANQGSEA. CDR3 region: CSVLMGGNQPQHF. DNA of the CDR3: TGCAGCGTTTTGATGGGGGGAAATCAGCCCCAGCATTTT.

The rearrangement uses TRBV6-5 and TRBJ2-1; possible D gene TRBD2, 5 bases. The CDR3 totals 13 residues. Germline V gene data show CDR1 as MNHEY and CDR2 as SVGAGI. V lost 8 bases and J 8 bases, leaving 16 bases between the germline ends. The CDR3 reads CASFRRGEYEQFF. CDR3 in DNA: TGTGCCAGCTTTAGACGTGGGGAGTATGAGCAGTTCTTC.

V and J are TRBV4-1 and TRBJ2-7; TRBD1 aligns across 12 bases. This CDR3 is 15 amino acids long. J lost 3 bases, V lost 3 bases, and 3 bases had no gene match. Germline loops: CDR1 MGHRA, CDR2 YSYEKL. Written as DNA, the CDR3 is TGCGCCAGCAGCCACGGGACAGGGGGCCTCTACGAGCAGTACTTC. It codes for CASSHGTGGLYEQYF.

The CDR3 nucleotides are TGTGCCAGCAGTCCGAAAGGGTACCGCCTGAACACCGGGGAGCTGTTTTTT. It translates to CASSPKGYRLNTGELFF. The chain joins TRBV6-6 to TRBJ2-2; D gene ambiguous. Germline CDR1 MNHNY, CDR2 SVGAGI (reference sequence). Deletions cut 5 bases from V and 1 base from J, with 17 bases between. The CDR3 totals 17 residues.

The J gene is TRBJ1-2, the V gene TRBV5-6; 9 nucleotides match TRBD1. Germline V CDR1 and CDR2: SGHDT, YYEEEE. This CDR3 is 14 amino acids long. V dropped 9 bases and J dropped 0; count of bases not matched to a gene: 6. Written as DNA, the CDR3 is TGTGCCACCAACCGGGACAGGGCTAACTATGGCTACACCTTC. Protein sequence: CATNRDRANYGYTF.

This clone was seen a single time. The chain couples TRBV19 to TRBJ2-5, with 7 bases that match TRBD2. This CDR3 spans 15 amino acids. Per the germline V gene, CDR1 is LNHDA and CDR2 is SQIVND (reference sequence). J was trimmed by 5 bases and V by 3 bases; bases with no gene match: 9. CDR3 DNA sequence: TGTGCCAGTAGTATGGGGGGACTACCCTTGGAGACCCAGTACTTC. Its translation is CASSMGGLPLETQYF.

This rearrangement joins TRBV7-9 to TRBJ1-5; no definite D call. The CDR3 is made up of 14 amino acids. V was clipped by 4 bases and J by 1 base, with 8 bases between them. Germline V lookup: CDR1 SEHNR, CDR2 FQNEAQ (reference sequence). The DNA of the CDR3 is TGTGCCAGCAGCTCCGGCACCAGCAATCAGCCCCAGCATTTT. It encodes CASSSGTSNQPQHF.

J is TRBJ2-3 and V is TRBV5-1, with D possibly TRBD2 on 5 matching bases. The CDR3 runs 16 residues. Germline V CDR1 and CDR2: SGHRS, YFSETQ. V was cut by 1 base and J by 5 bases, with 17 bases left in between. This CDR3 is CASSLLVGSPGDTQYF. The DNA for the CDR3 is TGCGCCAGCAGCTTGTTAGTGGGGAGTCCCGGAGATACGCAGTATTTT.

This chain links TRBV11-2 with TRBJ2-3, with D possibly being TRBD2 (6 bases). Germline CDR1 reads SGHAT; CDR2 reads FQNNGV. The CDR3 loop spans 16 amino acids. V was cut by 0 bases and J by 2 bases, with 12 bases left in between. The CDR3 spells CASSLDGRTNTDTQYF. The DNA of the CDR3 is TGTGCCAGCAGCTTAGATGGGAGGACTAACACAGATACGCAGTATTTT.

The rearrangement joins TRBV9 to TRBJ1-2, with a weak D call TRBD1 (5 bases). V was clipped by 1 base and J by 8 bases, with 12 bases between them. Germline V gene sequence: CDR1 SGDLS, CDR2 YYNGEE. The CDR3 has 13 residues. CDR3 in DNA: TGTGCCAGCAGCGTACAGGGACGCGAGGGCTACACCTTC. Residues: CASSVQGREGYTF.